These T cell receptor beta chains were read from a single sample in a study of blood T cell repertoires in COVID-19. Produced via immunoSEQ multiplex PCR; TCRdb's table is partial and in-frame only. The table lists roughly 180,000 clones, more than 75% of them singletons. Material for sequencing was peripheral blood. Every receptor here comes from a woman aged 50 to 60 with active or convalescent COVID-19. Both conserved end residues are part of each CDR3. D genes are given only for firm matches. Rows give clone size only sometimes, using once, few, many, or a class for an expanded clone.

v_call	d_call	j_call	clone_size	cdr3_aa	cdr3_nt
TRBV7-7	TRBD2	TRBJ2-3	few	CASSLGPGRGTDTQYF	TGTGCCAGCAGCTTAGGTCCAGGGAGGGGCACAGATACGCAGTATTTT
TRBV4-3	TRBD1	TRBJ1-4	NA	CASSRKQGGDEKLFF	TGCGCCAGCAGCCGAAAACAGGGGGGAGATGAAAAACTGTTTTTT
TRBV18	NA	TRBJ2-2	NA	CASSPLSSGNTGELFF	TGTGCCAGCTCACCACTGAGTAGCGGGAACACCGGGGAGCTGTTTTTT
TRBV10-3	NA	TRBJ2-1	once	CAISDNGGRTREQFF	TGTGCCATCAGTGACAACGGGGGAAGGACGAGGGAGCAGTTCTTC
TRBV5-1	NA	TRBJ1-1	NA	CASSWGGERAEAFF	TGCGCCAGCAGCTGGGGCGGGGAGAGGGCTGAAGCTTTCTTT
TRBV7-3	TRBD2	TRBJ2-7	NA	CASSLMGGGPYEQYF	TGTGCCAGCAGCTTAATGGGCGGGGGGCCCTACGAGCAGTACTTC
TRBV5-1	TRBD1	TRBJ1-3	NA	CASRDGTGGDTIYF	TGCGCCAGCAGAGATGGGACAGGCGGGGACACCATATATTTT
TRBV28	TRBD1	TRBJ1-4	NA	CAACRGTVNNEKLFF	TGTGCCGCCTGCCGGGGGACAGTAAATAATGAAAAACTGTTTTTT
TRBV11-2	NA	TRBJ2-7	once	CASSLLYEQYF	TGTGCCAGCAGCCTCCTATACGAGCAGTACTTC
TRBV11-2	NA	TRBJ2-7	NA	CASSLGLRLYEQYF	TGTGCCAGCAGCTTAGGGCTCCGCCTCTACGAGCAGTACTTC